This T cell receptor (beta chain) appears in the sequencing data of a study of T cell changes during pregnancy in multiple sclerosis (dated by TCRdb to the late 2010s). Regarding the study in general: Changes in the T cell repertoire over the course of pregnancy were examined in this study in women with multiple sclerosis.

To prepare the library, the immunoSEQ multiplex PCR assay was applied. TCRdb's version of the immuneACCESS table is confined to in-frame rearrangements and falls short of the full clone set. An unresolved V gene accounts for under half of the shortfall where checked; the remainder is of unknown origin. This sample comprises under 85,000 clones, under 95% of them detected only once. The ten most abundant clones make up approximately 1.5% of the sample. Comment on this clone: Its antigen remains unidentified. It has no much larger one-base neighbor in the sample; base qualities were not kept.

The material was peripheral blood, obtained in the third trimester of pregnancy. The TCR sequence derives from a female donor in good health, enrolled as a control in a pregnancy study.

The CDR3 protein is CASSPLAKNIQYF. The DNA sequence is as follows: TGTGCCAGCTCACCCCTAGCCAAAAACATTCAGTACTTC. In this chain, TRBV18 is recombined with TRBJ2-4; the D gene is unclear. The CDR3 has 13 amino acids, counting the end cysteine and phenylalanine. CDR3 DNA is the only sequence kept; it has 39 bases, read in frame from the first base. CDR1 and CDR2, looked up from the germline V gene, are KGHSH and LQKENI. V lost 3 bases and J lost 0 bases; the stretch between them is 3 bases long.